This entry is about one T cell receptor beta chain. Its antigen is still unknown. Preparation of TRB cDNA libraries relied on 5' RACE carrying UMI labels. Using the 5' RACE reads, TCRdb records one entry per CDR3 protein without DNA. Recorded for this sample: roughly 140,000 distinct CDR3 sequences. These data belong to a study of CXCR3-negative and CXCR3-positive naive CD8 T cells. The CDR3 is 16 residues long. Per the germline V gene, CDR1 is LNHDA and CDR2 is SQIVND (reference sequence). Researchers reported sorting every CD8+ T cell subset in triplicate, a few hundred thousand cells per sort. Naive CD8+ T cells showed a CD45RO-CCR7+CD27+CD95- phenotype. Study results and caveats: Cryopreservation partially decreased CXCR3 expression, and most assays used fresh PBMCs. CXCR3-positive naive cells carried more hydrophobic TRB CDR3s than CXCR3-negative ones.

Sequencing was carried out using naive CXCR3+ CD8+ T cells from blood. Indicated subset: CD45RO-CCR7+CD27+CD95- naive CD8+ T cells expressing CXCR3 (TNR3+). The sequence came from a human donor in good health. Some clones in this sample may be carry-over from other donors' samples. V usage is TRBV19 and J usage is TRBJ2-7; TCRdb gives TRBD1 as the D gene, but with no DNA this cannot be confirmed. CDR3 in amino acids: CASSPYPGQGAYEQYF.